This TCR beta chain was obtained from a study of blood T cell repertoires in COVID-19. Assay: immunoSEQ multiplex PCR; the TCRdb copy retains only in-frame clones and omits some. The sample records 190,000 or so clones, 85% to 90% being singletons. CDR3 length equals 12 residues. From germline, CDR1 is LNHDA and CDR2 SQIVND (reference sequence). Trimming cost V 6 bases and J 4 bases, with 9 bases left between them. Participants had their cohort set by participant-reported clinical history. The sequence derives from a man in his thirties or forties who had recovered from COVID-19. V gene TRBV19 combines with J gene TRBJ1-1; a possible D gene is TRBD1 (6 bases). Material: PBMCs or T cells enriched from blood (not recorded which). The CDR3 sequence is CASSRGSTEAFF. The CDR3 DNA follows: TGTGCCAGTAGCAGGGGATCCACTGAAGCTTTCTTT.